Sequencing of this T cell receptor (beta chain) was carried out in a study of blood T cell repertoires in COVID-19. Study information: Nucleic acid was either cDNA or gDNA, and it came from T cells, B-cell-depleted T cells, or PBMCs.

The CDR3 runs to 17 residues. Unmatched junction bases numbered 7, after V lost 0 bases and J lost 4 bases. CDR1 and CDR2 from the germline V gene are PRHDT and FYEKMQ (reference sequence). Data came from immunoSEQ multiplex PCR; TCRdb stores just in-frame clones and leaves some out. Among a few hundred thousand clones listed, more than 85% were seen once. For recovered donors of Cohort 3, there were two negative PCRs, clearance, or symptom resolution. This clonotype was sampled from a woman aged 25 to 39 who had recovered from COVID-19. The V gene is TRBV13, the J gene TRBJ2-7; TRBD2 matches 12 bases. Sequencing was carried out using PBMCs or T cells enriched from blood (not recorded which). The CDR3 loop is CASSLGLLAGGRYEQYF. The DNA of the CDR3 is TGTGCCAGCAGCTTAGGCTTACTAGCGGGAGGAAGATACGAGCAGTACTTC.